Given below is one T cell receptor (beta chain) in context. The data originate from a study of blood T cell repertoires in COVID-19. On the study more broadly: Specimens from acute and convalescent COVID-19 originated in the United States, Italy and Spain. T cells, B-cell-depleted T cells, or PBMCs provided the cDNA or gDNA that served as material.

The germline V and J ends were trimmed by 10 bases and 6 bases, with 21 bases remaining between them. Looked up from germline, CDR1 is LNHDA and CDR2 is SQIVND (reference sequence). The CDR3 runs to 14 residues. In the original processing: How many nucleated cells were present was estimated from reference gene primer amplification. This table comes from immunoSEQ multiplex PCR, and its TCRdb copy is limited to in-frame clones, with some not included. That table is the source of V, J and clone size, and D and trimming were worked out from the DNA. This table has 39,000 or so clones, around four fifths appearing once.

The chain carries TRBV19 and TRBJ1-2, with TRBD1 as a possible D gene (5 bases). Sequenced: peripheral blood. This sequence originates from a woman of 80 years or more with active or convalescent COVID-19. In nucleotides, the CDR3 is TGTGCCACCCTCTCCGGGGGATTGGTGAATGGCTACACCTTC. This encodes CATLSGGLVNGYTF.